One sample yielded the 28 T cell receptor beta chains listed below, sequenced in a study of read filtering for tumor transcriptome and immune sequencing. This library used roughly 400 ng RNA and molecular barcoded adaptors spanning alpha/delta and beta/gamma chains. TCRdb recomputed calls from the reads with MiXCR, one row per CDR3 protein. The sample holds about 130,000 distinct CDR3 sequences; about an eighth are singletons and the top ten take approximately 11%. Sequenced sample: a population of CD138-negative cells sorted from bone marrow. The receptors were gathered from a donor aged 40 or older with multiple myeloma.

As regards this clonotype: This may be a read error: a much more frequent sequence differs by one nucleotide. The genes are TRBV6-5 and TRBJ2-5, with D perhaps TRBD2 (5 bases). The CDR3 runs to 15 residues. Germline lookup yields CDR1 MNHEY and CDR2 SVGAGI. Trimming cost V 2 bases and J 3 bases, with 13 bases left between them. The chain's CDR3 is CASSYPGSGEETQYF. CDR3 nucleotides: TGTGCCAGCAGTTACCCGGGCAGCGGAGAAGAGACCCAGTACTTC.

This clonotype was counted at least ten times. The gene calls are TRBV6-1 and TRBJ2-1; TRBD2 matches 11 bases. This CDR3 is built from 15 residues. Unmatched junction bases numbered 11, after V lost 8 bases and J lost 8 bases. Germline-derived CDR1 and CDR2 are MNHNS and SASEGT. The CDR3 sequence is CASRLLAGGQDEQFF. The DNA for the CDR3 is TGTGCCAGCCGACTTCTAGCGGGAGGCCAGGATGAGCAGTTCTTC.

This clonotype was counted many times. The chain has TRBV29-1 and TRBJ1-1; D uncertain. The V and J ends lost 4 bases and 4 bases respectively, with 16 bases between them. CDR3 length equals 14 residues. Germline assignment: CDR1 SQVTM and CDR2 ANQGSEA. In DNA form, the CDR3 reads TGCAGCGTTGTGGCCGAAGGAAGCGTCACTGAAGCTTTCTTT. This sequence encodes CSVVAEGSVTEAFF. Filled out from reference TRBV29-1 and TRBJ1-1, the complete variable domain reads SAVISQKPSRDICQRGTSLTIQCQVDSQVTMMFWYRQQPGQSLTLIATANQGSEATYESGFVIDKFPISRPNLTFSTLTVSNMSPEDSSIYLCSVVAEGSVTEAFFGQGTRLTVV.

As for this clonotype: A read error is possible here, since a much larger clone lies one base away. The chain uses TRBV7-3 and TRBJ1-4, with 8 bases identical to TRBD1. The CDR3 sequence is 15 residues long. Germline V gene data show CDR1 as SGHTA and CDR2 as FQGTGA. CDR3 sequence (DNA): TGTGCCAGCAGCATAACAGGGGGAGTCAATGAAAAACTGTGTTTT. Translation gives CASSITGGVNEKLCF.

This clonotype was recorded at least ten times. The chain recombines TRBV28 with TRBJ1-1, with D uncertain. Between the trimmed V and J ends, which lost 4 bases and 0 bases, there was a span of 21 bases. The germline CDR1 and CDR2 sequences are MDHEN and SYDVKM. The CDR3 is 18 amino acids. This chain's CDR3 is CASSYRGWKPAMNTEAFF. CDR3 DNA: TGTGCCAGCAGTTACCGGGGATGGAAGCCCGCTATGAACACTGAAGCTTTCTTT.

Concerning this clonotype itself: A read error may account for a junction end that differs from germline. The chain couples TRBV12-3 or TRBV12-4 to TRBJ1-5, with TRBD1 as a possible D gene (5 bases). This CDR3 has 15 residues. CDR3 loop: CASSEAGTVNQSQHF. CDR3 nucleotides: TGTGCCAGCAGCGAAGCCGGGACCGTTAATCAGTCCCAGCATTTT.

The CDR3 protein is CASSQGGQGWDNEQFF. For the CDR3, the DNA is TGCGCCAGCAGCCAAGGTGGACAGGGATGGGACAATGAGCAGTTCTTC. The genes are TRBV4-1 and TRBJ2-1; TRBD1 matches at 8 bases. Germline V gene lookup returns CDR1 MGHRA and CDR2 YSYEKL. Unmatched junction bases numbered 7, after V lost 1 base and J lost 5 bases. This CDR3 spans 16 amino acids.

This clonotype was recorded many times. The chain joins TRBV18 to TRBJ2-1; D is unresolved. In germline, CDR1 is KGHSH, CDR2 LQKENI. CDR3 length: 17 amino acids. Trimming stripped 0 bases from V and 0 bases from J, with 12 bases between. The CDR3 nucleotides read TGTGCCAGCTCACCACCGAGTGGCGGAAGCTCCTACAATGAGCAGTTCTTC. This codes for CASSPPSGGSSYNEQFF.

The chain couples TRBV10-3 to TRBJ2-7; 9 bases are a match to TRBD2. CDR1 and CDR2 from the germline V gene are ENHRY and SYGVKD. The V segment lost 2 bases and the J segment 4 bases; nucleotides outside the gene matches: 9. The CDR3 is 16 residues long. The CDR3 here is CAISEHDSGRGYEQYF. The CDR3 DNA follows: TGTGCCATCAGTGAGCATGATAGCGGGAGAGGATACGAGCAGTACTTC.

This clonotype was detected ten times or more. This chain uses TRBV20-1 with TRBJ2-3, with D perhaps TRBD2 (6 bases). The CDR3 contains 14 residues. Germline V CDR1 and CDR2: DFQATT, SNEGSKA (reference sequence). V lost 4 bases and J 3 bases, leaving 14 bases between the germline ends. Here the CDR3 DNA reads TGCAGTGCTACTGGGACTGCCGGGACAGATACGCAGTATTTT. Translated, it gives CSATGTAGTDTQYF.

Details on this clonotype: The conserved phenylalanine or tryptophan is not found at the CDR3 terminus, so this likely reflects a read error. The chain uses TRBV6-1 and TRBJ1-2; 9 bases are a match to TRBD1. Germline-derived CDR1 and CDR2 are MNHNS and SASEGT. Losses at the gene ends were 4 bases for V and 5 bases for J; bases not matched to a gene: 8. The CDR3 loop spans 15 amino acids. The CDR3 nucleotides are TGTGCCAGCAGTGTGGGACAGGGTGCGAGGTATGGCTACACCCTC. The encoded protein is CASSVGQGARYGYTL.

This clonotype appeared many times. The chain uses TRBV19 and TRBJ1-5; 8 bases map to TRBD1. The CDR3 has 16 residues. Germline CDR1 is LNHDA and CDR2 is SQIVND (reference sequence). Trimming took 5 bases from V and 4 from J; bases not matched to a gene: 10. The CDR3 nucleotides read TGTGCCAGTAGTGGAGAGACAGGGGAGAAGAATCAGCCCCAGCATTTT. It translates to CASSGETGEKNQPQHF. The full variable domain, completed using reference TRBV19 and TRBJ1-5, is DGGITQSPKYLFRKEGQNVTLSCEQNLNHDAMYWYRQDPGQGLRLIYYSQIVNDFQKGDIAEGYSVSREKKESFPLTVTSAQKNPTAFYLCASSGETGEKNQPQHFGDGTRLSIL.

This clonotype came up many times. As DNA, the CDR3 is TGTGCCAGCAGTTACCGGACTAGCGGGGGGGCATCGCAGTATTTT. Protein product: CASSYRTSGGASQYF. The V call is TRBV6-6, the J call TRBJ2-3; TRBD2 matches 15 bases. The junction had 4 bases not matched to a gene; V was cut back by 2 bases and J by 10 bases. Germline lookup yields CDR1 MNHNY and CDR2 SVGAGI (reference sequence). The CDR3 contains 15 residues.

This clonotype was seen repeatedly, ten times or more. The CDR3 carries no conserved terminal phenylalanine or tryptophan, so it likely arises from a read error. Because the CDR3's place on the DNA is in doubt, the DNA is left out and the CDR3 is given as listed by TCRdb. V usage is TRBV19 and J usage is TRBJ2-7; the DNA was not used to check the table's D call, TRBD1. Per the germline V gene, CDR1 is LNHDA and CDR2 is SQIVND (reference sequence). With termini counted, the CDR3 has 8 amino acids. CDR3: CAKGTGQI.

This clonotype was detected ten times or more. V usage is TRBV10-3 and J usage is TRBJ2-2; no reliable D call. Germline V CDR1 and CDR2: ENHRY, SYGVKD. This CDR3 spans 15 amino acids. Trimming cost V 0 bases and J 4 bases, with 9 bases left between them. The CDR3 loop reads CAISESSQGTGELFF. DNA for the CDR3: TGTGCCATCAGTGAGTCGAGTCAAGGCACCGGGGAGCTGTTTTTT.

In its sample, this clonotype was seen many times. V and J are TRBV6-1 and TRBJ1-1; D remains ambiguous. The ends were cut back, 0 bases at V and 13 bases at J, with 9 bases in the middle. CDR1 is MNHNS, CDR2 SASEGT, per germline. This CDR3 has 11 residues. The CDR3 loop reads CASSEARSGFF. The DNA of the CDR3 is TGTGCCAGCAGTGAAGCTAGGTCAGGTTTCTTT.

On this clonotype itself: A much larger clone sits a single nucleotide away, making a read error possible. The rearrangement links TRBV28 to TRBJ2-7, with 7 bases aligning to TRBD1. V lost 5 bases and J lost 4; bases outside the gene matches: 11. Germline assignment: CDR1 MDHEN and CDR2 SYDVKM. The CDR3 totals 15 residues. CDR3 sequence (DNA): TGTGCCAGCAGTCTCAGGACAGGCCCCGGTTACGAGCAGTACTTC. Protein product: CASSLRTGPGYEQYF.

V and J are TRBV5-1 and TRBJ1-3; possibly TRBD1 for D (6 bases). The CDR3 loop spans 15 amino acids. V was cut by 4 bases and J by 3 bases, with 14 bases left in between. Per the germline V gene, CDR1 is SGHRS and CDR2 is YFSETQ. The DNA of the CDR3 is TGCGCCAGCAGCCCATCCGGGGGCCTTGGAAACACCATATATTTT. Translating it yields CASSPSGGLGNTIYF.

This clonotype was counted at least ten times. CDR3 residues: CASSQDATNEKLFF. In nucleotides, the CDR3 is TGTGCCAGCAGCCAGGACGCAACTAATGAAAAACTGTTTTTT. The V and J genes are TRBV3-1 and TRBJ1-4; D gene unclear. In germline, CDR1 is LGHDT, CDR2 YNNKEL (reference sequence). V was cut by 3 bases and J by 0 bases, with 5 bases left in between. This CDR3 is 14 amino acids long.

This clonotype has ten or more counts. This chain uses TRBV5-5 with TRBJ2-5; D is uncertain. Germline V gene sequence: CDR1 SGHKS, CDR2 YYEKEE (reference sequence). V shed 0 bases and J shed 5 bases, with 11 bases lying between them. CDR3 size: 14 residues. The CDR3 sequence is CASSLEPKLETQYF. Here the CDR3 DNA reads TGTGCCAGCAGCTTGGAACCCAAACTGGAGACCCAGTACTTC. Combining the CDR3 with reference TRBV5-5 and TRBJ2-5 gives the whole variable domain DAGVTQSPTHLIKTRGQQVTLRCSPISGHKSVSWYQQVLGQGPQFIFQYYEKEERGRGNFPDRFSARQFPNYSSELNVNALLLGDSALYLCASSLEPKLETQYFGPGTRLLVL.

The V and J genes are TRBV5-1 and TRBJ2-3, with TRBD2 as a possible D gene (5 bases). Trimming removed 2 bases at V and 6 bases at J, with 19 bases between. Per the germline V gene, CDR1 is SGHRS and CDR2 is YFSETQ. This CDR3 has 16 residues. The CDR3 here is CASSFFGRRDKDTQYF. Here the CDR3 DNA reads TGCGCCAGCAGCTTCTTCGGCCGTCGGGATAAGGATACGCAGTATTTT.

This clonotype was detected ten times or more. The CDR3 nucleotides are TGCGCCAGCAGCTTGGGCAGGGGACGCGGGGAAGCTTTCTTT. This gives the protein CASSLGRGRGEAFF. The rearrangement links TRBV5-1 to TRBJ1-1, with D perhaps matching TRBD1 (6 bases). The CDR3 totals 14 residues. Trimming shortened V by 0 bases and J by 8 bases, and 14 bases separated the two germline ends. The V gene's germline CDR1 is SGHRS and CDR2 YFSETQ.

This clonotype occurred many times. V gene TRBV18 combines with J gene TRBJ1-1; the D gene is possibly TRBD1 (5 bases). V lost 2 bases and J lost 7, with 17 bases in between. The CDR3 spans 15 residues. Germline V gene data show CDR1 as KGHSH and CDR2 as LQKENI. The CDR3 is CASSPEGPSGGEAFF. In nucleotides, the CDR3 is TGTGCCAGCTCACCAGAGGGGCCCTCGGGGGGTGAAGCTTTCTTT.

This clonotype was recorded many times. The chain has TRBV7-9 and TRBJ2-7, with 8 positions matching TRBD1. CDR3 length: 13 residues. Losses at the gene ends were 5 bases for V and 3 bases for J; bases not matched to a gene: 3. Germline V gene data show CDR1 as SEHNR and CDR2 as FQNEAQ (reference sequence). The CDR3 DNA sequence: TGTGCCAGCAGCCGGGACAGGAACTACGAGCAGTACTTC. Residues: CASSRDRNYEQYF. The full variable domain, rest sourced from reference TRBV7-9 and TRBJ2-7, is DTGVSQNPRHKITKRGQNVTFRCDPISEHNRLYWYRQTLGQGPEFLTYFQNEAQLEKSRLLSDRFSAERPKGSFSTLEIQRTEQGDSAMYLCASSRDRNYEQYFGPGTRLTVT.

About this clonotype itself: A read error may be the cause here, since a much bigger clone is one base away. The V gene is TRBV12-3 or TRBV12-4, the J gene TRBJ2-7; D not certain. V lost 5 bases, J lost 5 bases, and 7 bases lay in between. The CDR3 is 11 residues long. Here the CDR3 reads CASSQTHEQYF. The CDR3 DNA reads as TGTGCCAGCAGTCAGACCCACGAGCAGTACTTC.

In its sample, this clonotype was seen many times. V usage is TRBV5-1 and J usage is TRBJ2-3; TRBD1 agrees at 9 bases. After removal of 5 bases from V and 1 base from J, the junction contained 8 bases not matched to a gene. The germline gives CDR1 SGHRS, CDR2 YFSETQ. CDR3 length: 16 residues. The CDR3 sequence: CASSLQGALGTDTQYF. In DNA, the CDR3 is TGCGCCAGCAGTTTACAGGGGGCGTTGGGCACAGATACGCAGTATTTT.

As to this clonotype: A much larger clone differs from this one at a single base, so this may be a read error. This chain's CDR3 is CSVDSAGGATETQYF. The CDR3 bases are TGCAGCGTTGACAGTGCGGGAGGGGCAACGGAGACCCAGTACTTC. J is TRBJ2-5 and V is TRBV29-1; 9 bases are shared with TRBD2. With V trimmed by 3 bases and J by 5 bases, 10 bases remained unmatched. Germline V gives CDR1 SQVTM, CDR2 ANQGSEA. The CDR3 covers 15 residues.

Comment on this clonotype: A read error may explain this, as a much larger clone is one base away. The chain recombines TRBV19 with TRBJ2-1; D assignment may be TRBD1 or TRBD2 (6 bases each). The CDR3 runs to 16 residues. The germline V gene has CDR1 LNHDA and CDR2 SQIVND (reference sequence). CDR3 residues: CASKFGLGGLHNEQLF. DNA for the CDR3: TGTGCCAGTAAGTTTGGCCTGGGGGGCCTTCACAATGAGCAGCTCTTC. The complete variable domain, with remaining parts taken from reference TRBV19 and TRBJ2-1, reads DGGITQSPKYLFRKEGQNVTLSCEQNLNHDAMYWYRQDPGQGLRLIYYSQIVNDFQKGDIAEGYSVSREKKESFPLTVTSAQKNPTAFYLCASKFGLGGLHNEQLFGPGTRLTVL.